These 20 T cell receptor beta chains share one sample of origin, sequenced in a study of identical twins (dated by TCRdb to about 2016). The library was built by means of 5' RACE. Sequenced on an Illumina HiSeq 2000. The public reads were reanalyzed by TCRdb: fastp trimming at Q25, MiXCR alignment, in-frame beta chains only. Every distinct CDR3 protein forms one entry, paired with its most common genes and DNA. The table for this sample lists some 1,700,000 distinct CDR3 sequences; around 29% of them were counted only once. The ten largest clonotypes hold around 0.3% of the sample. The sequenced sample consisted of cord blood. Receptors were obtained from a newborn girl in good health.

The gene calls are TRBV20-1 and TRBJ2-7; no clear D. Germline lookup yields CDR1 DFQATT and CDR2 SNEGSKA (reference sequence). Trimming stripped 7 bases from V and 1 base from J, with 17 bases between. The CDR3 is 14 amino acids. For the CDR3, the DNA is TGCAGTGGCCTCGGACGGCCCCTATCCTACGAGCAGTACTTC. Translating gives CSGLGRPLSYEQYF.

This clonotype was counted only a few times. V gene TRBV5-6 combines with J gene TRBJ2-4, with D maybe TRBD2 (7 bases). V was clipped by 6 bases and J by 3 bases, with 25 bases between them. Per germline, CDR1 SGHDT and CDR2 YYEEEE. This CDR3 spans 18 amino acids. The CDR3 DNA reads as TGTGCCAGCAACGAAGGGGGGGGGCAGGGTCCTAACAAAAACATTCAGTACTTC. It translates to CASNEGGGQGPNKNIQYF.

This clonotype was picked up many times. This chain links TRBV29-1 with TRBJ1-2; D remains unclear. The CDR3 covers 13 residues. Per germline, CDR1 SQVTM and CDR2 ANQGSEA. The germline V and J ends were trimmed by 4 bases and 0 bases, with 9 bases remaining between them. This CDR3 reads CSVAVGANYGYTF. For the CDR3, the DNA is TGCAGCGTTGCCGTGGGAGCTAACTATGGCTACACCTTC.

This chain uses TRBV20-1 with TRBJ2-7; the match to TRBD2 covers 10 bases. Trimming took 1 base from V and 7 from J; bases not matched to a gene: 25. CDR1 is DFQATT, CDR2 SNEGSKA, per germline (reference sequence). The CDR3 length is 20 residues. The CDR3 DNA sequence: TGCAGTGCTAGAGGTCTAGCGGGAGTGTTGGGCCTCAGCTCCTACAATGAGCAGTACTTC. Translating gives CSARGLAGVLGLSSYNEQYF.

The genes are TRBV5-1 and TRBJ1-4, with a weak D call TRBD1 (5 bases). V gave up 5 bases and J gave up 6 bases, with 23 bases separating them. Per germline, CDR1 SGHRS and CDR2 YFSETQ. The CDR3 covers 17 residues. The CDR3 loop reads CASSPSTAWPTDEKLFF. CDR3 nucleotide sequence: TGCGCCAGCAGTCCATCGACAGCATGGCCAACGGATGAAAAACTGTTTTTT.

This chain links TRBV4-2 with TRBJ1-6, with D unclear. Germline values: CDR1 LGHNA, CDR2 YNFKEQ. Trimming took 0 bases from V and 14 from J, leaving 11 bases between them. The CDR3 runs to 13 residues. In DNA form, the CDR3 reads TGTGCCAGCAGCCAAGAGGCCGGGATGGCCCTCCACTTT. Translation gives CASSQEAGMALHF.

The chain has TRBV3-1 and TRBJ2-7, with 9 bases that match TRBD1. The J call is doubtful: the DNA matches TRBJ2-5 better. CDR3 length equals 16 residues. Germline loops: CDR1 LGHDT, CDR2 YNNKEL (reference sequence). In DNA, the CDR3 is TGTGCCAGCAGCCGACGTCGGACAGGGGCGAGGGAGACCCAGTACTTC. Encoded protein: CASSRRRTGARETQYF.

The gene calls are TRBV5-1 and TRBJ2-1; D is ambiguous. The better agreement between TRBJ2-7 and the DNA end casts doubt on the J call. This CDR3 comprises 14 residues. CDR1 is SGHRS and CDR2 is YFSETQ in the germline V gene. The chain's CDR3 is CASSPWTGQNEQYF. The CDR3 coding sequence is TGCGCCAGCAGCCCTTGGACGGGTCAGAATGAGCAGTACTTC.

The chain couples TRBV4-1 to TRBJ2-3; 7 positions agree with TRBD2. Germline CDR1 reads MGHRA; CDR2 reads YSYEKL. The CDR3 loop spans 17 amino acids. V gave up 1 base and J gave up 5 bases; unmatched junction bases: 12. CDR3 sequence: CASSQGALREEVDTQYF. CDR3 coding DNA: TGCGCCAGCAGCCAAGGGGCTCTACGGGAGGAAGTAGATACGCAGTATTTT.

This clonotype was observed a handful of times. V and J are TRBV4-1 and TRBJ2-3, with unresolved D. The length of the CDR3 is 12 residues. V shed 3 bases and J shed 6 bases, with 7 bases lying between them. Germline assignment: CDR1 MGHRA and CDR2 YSYEKL. The CDR3 DNA sequence: TGCGCCAGCAGCCATTCTGTGGATACGCAGTATTTT. It is translated as CASSHSVDTQYF.

The V gene is TRBV20-1, the J gene TRBJ2-4; unclear D gene. V lost 3 bases and J lost 2, with 11 bases in between. CDR1 DFQATT and CDR2 SNEGSKA come from the germline V gene (reference sequence). The CDR3 totals 14 residues. The CDR3 sequence: CSASVPGTKNIQYF. CDR3 bases: TGCAGTGCTAGCGTCCCAGGAACCAAAAACATTCAGTACTTC.

The chain combines TRBV20-1 with TRBJ2-7; D ambiguous. The CDR3 spans 16 residues. Between the trimmed V and J ends, which lost 5 bases and 7 bases, there was a span of 27 bases. The germline gives CDR1 DFQATT, CDR2 SNEGSKA (reference sequence). The CDR3 reads CSAPKLSGNSYNEQYF. The DNA of the CDR3 is TGCAGTGCTCCCAAACTTAGTGGCAACTCCTACAATGAGCAGTACTTC.

With regard to this clonotype: A junction boundary mismatches the germline segment, possibly from a read error. This rearrangement joins TRBV9 to TRBJ2-3; a weak D match, TRBD2 (5 bases). CDR1 is SGDLS and CDR2 is YYNGEE in the germline V gene. The length of the CDR3 is 16 residues. CDR3 region: CANSVGSRSGTDTQYF. The CDR3, as DNA: TGTGCCAACAGCGTAGGGAGCAGGTCTGGCACAGATACGCAGTATTTT.

Many counts were recorded for this clonotype. The chain links TRBV29-1 to TRBJ2-4; D is possibly TRBD2 (5 bases). V was trimmed by 3 bases and J by 8 bases, leaving 23 bases between them. Germline V gene lookup returns CDR1 SQVTM and CDR2 ANQGSEA. CDR3 size: 16 residues. As DNA, the CDR3 is TGCAGCGTTGACCCCGGGATGAGAGGGAGAACGGACATTCAGTACTTC. Its translation is CSVDPGMRGRTDIQYF.

The table lists this clonotype with a count of one. The V call is TRBV29-1, the J call TRBJ2-3, with D unresolved. Germline V gives CDR1 SQVTM, CDR2 ANQGSEA. V was pared by 4 bases and J by 1 base, with 9 bases between. There are 13 residues in the CDR3. The CDR3 region has the DNA TGCAGCGTTGGCTTTCACCGCACAGATACGCAGTATTTT. It specifies CSVGFHRTDTQYF.

The J gene is TRBJ1-2, the V gene TRBV10-3; TRBD1 might be the D (5 bases). V lost 5 bases, J lost 1 base, and 11 bases lay in between. CDR1 is ENHRY, CDR2 SYGVKD, per germline. There are 14 residues in the CDR3. The CDR3, as DNA: TGTGCCATCAGTCCCCAACAGGATAACTATGGCTACACCTTC. Protein sequence: CAISPQQDNYGYTF.

The table lists this clonotype with many counts. The chain combines TRBV10-3 with TRBJ2-3; 11 bases match TRBD1. Germline V gene data show CDR1 as ENHRY and CDR2 as SYGVKD. The junction had 4 bases not matched to a gene; V was cut back by 9 bases and J by 11 bases. The CDR3 extends over 11 amino acids. CDR3 sequence: CAIGQGAMQYF. CDR3 bases: TGTGCCATAGGACAGGGGGCTATGCAGTATTTT.

Only a few counts were recorded for this clonotype. This rearrangement joins TRBV2 to TRBJ2-7; D is unclear. This CDR3 comprises 14 residues. CDR1 is SNHLY, CDR2 FYNNEI, per germline. Trimming took 6 bases from V and 1 from J, leaving 13 bases between them. The DNA of the CDR3 is TGTGCCAGCAGCGTCACCTCATCTTCCTACGAGCAGTACTTC. Protein sequence: CASSVTSSSYEQYF.

With respect to this clonotype: A read error may produce the germline difference seen at one junction end. The CDR3 here is CASSQVSSGHYGHTF. The CDR3 nucleotides read TGTGCCAGCAGCCAAGTTTCATCGGGCCACTATGGCCACACCTTC. The chain recombines TRBV3-1 with TRBJ1-2; D is uncertain. This CDR3 has 15 residues. CDR1 is LGHDT and CDR2 is YNNKEL in the germline V gene (reference sequence).

The chain joins TRBV30 to TRBJ1-5; D might be TRBD1 (6 bases). This CDR3 spans 13 amino acids. The germline V gene has CDR1 GTSNPN and CDR2 SVGIG (reference sequence). V gave up 1 base and J gave up 2 bases, with 6 bases separating them. The CDR3 protein is CAWSDRGNQPQHF. The CDR3 bases are TGTGCCTGGAGTGACAGGGGCAATCAGCCCCAGCATTTT.